The 10 T cell receptor beta chains below were found in one sample sequenced in a study of shared clonotypes between healthy human individuals. Some clones are missing from TCRdb's copy, which holds only in-frame ones; the method was immunoSEQ multiplex PCR. In the table there are about 600,000 clones, around 97% of which are singletons. The source material was naive CD4+ T cells sorted from blood. Stated subset: CD45RA+ positively selected. These TCRs come from a woman aged 25 to 45 in good health.

The chain joins TRBV4-1 to TRBJ2-2; D tentatively reads TRBD1 or TRBD2 (5 bases each). CDR3 length: 15 amino acids. Trimming took off 7 bases at V and 2 bases at J, with 14 bases between the two ends. CDR1 is MGHRA, CDR2 YSYEKL, per germline. The CDR3 reads CASTHGTINTGELFF. CDR3 DNA sequence: TGCGCCAGCACCCACGGGACCATTAACACCGGGGAGCTGTTTTTT.

This chain uses TRBV15 with TRBJ2-3; D is perhaps TRBD1 (6 bases). The CDR3 runs to 16 residues. V gave up 0 bases and J gave up 2 bases, with 12 bases separating them. Germline assignment: CDR1 LNHNV and CDR2 YYDKDF (reference sequence). The CDR3 nucleotides are TGTGCCACCAGCAGAGACCTGGGGGCGTTCACAGATACGCAGTATTTT. This sequence encodes CATSRDLGAFTDTQYF.

The chain employs TRBV28 and TRBJ1-1, with D maybe TRBD1 (5 bases). V lost 3 bases and J 10 bases, leaving 9 bases between the germline ends. Germline CDR1 and CDR2: MDHEN and SYDVKM. This CDR3 comprises 11 residues. CDR3 coding DNA: TGTGCCAGCAGTTTTCGAAGGGGAGCTTTCTTT. Amino acid sequence: CASSFRRGAFF.

The chain is built from TRBV5-1 and TRBJ2-6; D uncertain. The CDR3 covers 16 residues. Germline assignment: CDR1 SGHRS and CDR2 YFSETQ. The ends were cut back, 0 bases at V and 0 bases at J, with 7 bases in the middle. DNA of the CDR3: TGCGCCAGCAGCTTGGGTCGGACCTCTGGGGCCAACGTCCTGACTTTC. Its protein is CASSLGRTSGANVLTF.

The V and J genes are TRBV7-2 and TRBJ1-3, with 12 bases matching TRBD1. CDR3 length equals 15 residues. V was clipped by 5 bases and J by 8 bases; unmatched bases: 7. The germline V gene has CDR1 SGHTA and CDR2 FQGNSA. The CDR3 loop reads CASSPGTGGSDTIYF. In DNA, the CDR3 is TGTGCCAGCAGCCCCGGGACAGGGGGCTCGGACACCATATATTTT.

A note on this clone: One end of the junction does not line up with germline, which may come from a read error. The chain carries TRBV5-1 and TRBJ1-4; D not resolved. Germline CDR1 is SGHRS and CDR2 is YFSETQ. The CDR3 totals 15 residues. CDR3 DNA sequence: TGCGCCAGCAGCTCCCAAGGGAATACCGATGAAAAGCTGTTTTTT. This codes for CASSSQGNTDEKLFF.

This clone was seen a single time. The chain carries TRBV28 and TRBJ1-4, with 7 bases aligning to TRBD1. Trimming cost V 5 bases and J 6 bases; bases outside gene matches: 9. The germline V gene has CDR1 MDHEN and CDR2 SYDVKM. There are 15 residues in the CDR3. CDR3 sequence reads: CASSLRQGVDEKLFF. Here the CDR3 DNA reads TGTGCCAGCAGTCTCCGCCAGGGGGTAGATGAAAAACTGTTTTTT.

CDR3 bases: TGTGCCATCAGTGATGCTAGCGGGAGGGTCAATGAGCAGTTCTTC. As protein: CAISDASGRVNEQFF. This chain links TRBV10-3 with TRBJ2-1; the match to TRBD2 covers 12 bases. Germline CDR1 is ENHRY and CDR2 is SYGVKD. V dropped 3 bases and J dropped 6; count of bases not matched to a gene: 3. The CDR3 is 15 residues long.

DNA for the CDR3: TGTGCCAGCAGTTACTCGGAGGGAACGGGTGGCTACACCTTC. This encodes CASSYSEGTGGYTF. The rearrangement joins TRBV6-5 to TRBJ1-2; D uncertain. Germline CDR1 MNHEY, CDR2 SVGAGI. Trimming removed 0 bases at V and 7 bases at J, with 12 bases between. The length of the CDR3 is 14 residues.

This clone has a single count. The rearrangement links TRBV5-4 to TRBJ1-4, with D tentatively TRBD1 (5 bases). V was trimmed by 4 bases and J by 8 bases, leaving 15 bases between them. The CDR3 covers 14 residues. Germline V lookup: CDR1 SGHNT, CDR2 YYREEE (reference sequence). The CDR3 sequence is CASSRTGGREKLFF. CDR3 nucleotide sequence: TGTGCCAGCAGCCGGACGGGGGGTCGCGAAAAACTGTTTTTT.